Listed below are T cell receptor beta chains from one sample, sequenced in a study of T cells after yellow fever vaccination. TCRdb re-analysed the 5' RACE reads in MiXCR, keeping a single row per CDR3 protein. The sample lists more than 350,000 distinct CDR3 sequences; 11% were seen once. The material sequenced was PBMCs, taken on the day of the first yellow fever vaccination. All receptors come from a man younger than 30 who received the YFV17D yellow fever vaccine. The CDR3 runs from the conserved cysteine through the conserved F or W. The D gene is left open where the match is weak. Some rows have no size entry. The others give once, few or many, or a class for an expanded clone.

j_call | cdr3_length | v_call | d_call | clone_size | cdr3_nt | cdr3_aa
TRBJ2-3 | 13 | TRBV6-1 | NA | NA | TGTGCCAGCGGCGGGGCCAGCACAGATACGCAGTATTTT | CASGGASTDTQYF
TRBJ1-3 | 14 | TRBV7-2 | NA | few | TGTGCCAGCAGCTCGGACAGCTTAGGAAACACCATATATTTT | CASSSDSLGNTIYF
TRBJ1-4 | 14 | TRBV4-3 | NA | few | TGCGCCAGCAGCCAAACAGCCTGGGGAGAAAAACTGTTTTTT | CASSQTAWGEKLFF
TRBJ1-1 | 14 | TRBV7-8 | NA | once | TGTGCCAGCAGCTTCGAGTCGGGGTACATCGGGAGTTTCTTT | CASSFESGYIGSFF
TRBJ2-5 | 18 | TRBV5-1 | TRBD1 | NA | TGCGCCAGCAGCTCAGCACCCGGGACAGGGATGTACCAAGAGACCCAGTACTTC | CASSSAPGTGMYQETQYF
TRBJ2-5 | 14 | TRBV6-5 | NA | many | TGTGCCAGCTCGGGGAATGGGCATCAAGAGACCCAGTACTTC | CASSGNGHQETQYF
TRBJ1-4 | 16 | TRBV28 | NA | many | TGTGCCAGCAGTCCCCGGGGGCCTGGCTCTAATGAAAAACTGTTTTTT | CASSPRGPGSNEKLFF
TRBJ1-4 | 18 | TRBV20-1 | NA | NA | TGCAGTGCTAGAGATTTTACCGGACAGACCTCGACTAATGAAAAACTGTTTTTT | CSARDFTGQTSTNEKLFF
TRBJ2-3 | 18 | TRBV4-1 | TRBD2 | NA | TGCGCCAGCAGCCCGATAGTGAGGCTAGCGGGAGACACAGATACGCAGTATTTT | CASSPIVRLAGDTDTQYF
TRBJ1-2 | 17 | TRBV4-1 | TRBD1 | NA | TGCGCCAGCAGCCAAGACAGGGGGTACCAGGGACCCGCTGGCTACACCTTC | CASSQDRGYQGPAGYTF
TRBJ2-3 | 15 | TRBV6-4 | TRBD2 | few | TGTGCCAGCAGTGTTAGCGGGGGGGCGACAGATACGCAGTATTTT | CASSVSGGATDTQYF
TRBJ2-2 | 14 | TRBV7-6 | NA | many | TGTGCCAGCACAGCGACGGTTTCCGTCCGGGAGCTGTTTTTT | CASTATVSVRELFF
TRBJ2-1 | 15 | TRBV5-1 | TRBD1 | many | TGCGCCAGCAGCTTGGTTCAGGGGGCCTACAATGAGCAGTTCTTC | CASSLVQGAYNEQFF
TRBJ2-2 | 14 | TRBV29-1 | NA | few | TGCAGCGTTGAATCTGTTTCTCACACCGGGGAGCTGTTTTTT | CSVESVSHTGELFF
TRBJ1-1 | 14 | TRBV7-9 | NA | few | TGTGCCAGCAGCTTGGGACCGCCCAACACTGAAGCTTTCTTT | CASSLGPPNTEAFF
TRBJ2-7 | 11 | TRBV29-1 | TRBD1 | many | TGCAGCGTTGAAGATGGGGACAGCGCCGACTTC | CSVEDGDSADF
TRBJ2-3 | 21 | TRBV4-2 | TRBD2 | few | TGTGCCAGCAGCCAAGAAGGGCTAGCGGGGCGAGCCGCTATGAGCACAGATACGCAGTATTTT | CASSQEGLAGRAAMSTDTQYF
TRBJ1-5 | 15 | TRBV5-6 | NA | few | TGTGCCAGCAGCTTGTTGTCGGCCGTCAATCAGCCCCAGCATTTT | CASSLLSAVNQPQHF
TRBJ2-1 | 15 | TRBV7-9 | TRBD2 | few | TGTGCCAGCACTGGCAGCGGGGGATCCTACAATGAGCAGTTCTTC | CASTGSGGSYNEQFF
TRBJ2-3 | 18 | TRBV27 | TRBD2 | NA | TGTGCCAGCAGTTTATCGCCCCCCCTAGCGGGTAGCACAGATACGCAGTATTTT | CASSLSPPLAGSTDTQYF
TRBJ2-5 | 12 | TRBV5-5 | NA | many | TGTGCCAGCAGCTTGACGGAAGAGACCCAGTACTTC | CASSLTEETQYF
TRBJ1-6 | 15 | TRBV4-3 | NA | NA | TGCGCCAGCAGCCAAGAAAGCGTCAGCCTTTCACCCCTCCACTTT | CASSQESVSLSPLHF
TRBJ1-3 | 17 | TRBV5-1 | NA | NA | TGCGCCAGCAGCGAAACAGGATCCACTCGCTCTGGAAACACCATATATTTT | CASSETGSTRSGNTIYF
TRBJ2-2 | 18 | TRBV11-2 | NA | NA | TGTGCCAGCAGCTTAGAGTTGCCAGGGGCGGAATACACCGGGGAGCTGTTTTTT | CASSLELPGAEYTGELFF
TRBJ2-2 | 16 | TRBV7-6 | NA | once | TGTGCCAGCACAATATCGGCGCAGTCGAACACCGGGGAGCTGTTTTTT | CASTISAQSNTGELFF
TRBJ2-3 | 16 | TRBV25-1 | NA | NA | TGTGCCAGCAGTGAATTCTTAAGGTTTTCCGGGGATACGCAGTATTTT | CASSEFLRFSGDTQYF
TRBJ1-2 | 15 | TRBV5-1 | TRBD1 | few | TGCGCCAGCAGCGGTTGGGACAGCAAAAACTATGGCTACACCTTC | CASSGWDSKNYGYTF
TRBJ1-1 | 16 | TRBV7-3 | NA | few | TGTGCCAGCAGCTTAGGCCCCCAGTTACTGAACACTGAAGCTTTCTTT | CASSLGPQLLNTEAFF
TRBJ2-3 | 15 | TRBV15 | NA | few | TGTGCCACCAGCAGGGGATTGGGGGCTGGGGATACGCAGTATTTT | CATSRGLGAGDTQYF
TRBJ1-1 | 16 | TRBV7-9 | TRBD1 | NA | TGTGCCAGCAGCTTAGTTCCCGGGACAGGGGCAGGAGGGGCTTTCTTT | CASSLVPGTGAGGAFF
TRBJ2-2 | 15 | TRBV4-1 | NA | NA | TGCGCCAGCAGCCAAGTTAAGGGCATAGCCGGGGAGCTGTTTTTT | CASSQVKGIAGELFF
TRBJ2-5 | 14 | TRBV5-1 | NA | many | TGCGCCAGCAGGAGACTAGAAGAGGGAGAGACCCAGTACTTC | CASRRLEEGETQYF
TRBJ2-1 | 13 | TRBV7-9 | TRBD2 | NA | TGTGCCAGCAGCCAATATAGCGGGGATGAGCAGTTCTTC | CASSQYSGDEQFF
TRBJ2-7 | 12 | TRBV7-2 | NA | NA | TGTGCCAGCAGCCTAACCTTCTACGAGCAGTACTTC | CASSLTFYEQYF
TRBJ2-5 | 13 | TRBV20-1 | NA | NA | TGCAGTGCTACCCCCCTAGCGCAAGAGACCCAGTACTTC | CSATPLAQETQYF
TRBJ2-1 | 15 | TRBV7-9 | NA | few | TGTGCCAGCAGCTTGGGTTCCAGCTCCTACAATGAGCAGTTCTTC | CASSLGSSSYNEQFF
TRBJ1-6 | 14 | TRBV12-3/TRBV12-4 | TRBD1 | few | TGTGCCAGCAGTTTTTCAGGGGGCTATTCACCCCTCCACTTT | CASSFSGGYSPLHF
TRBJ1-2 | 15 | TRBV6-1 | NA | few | TGTGCCAGCAGTACCGCCGGCCGGCCAACCTACGGCTACACCTTC | CASSTAGRPTYGYTF
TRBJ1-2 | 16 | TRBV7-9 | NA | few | TGTGCCAGCAGCTTTTTGACTGACGGCCGTGGCTATGGCTACACCTTC | CASSFLTDGRGYGYTF
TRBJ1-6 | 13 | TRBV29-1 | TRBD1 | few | TGCAGCGCCCAGGTACAGGGGAATTCACCCCTCCACTTT | CSAQVQGNSPLHF
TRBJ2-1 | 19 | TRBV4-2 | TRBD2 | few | TGTGCCAGCAGCCAAGAGACTAGCGGGGGGGAGACCTCCTACAATGAGCAGTTCTTC | CASSQETSGGETSYNEQFF